The source of this TCR beta chain is a study of identical twins. Trimming took off 5 bases at V and 4 bases at J, with 25 bases between the two ends. Germline V gene data show CDR1 as MDHEN and CDR2 as SYDVKM. The CDR3 consists of 18 residues. TCRdb independently ran MiXCR on the 5' RACE reads; one entry per CDR3 protein. The data contain 750,000 to 950,000 distinct CDR3 sequences, approximately 13% of them seen just once; the ten biggest clones take up around 1.5%. The same sample was also studied in work on yellow fever vaccine responses in identical twins.

The receptor's source is a woman in her late teens or twenties in good health. Sample: PBMCs. This sequence joins TRBV28 and TRBJ2-3; a possible D gene is TRBD1 (8 bases). CDR3 coding DNA: TGTGCCAGCAGTCCCTCCCAGGGGGCGGGAGCTTTGGCAGATACGCAGTATTTT. Amino acids: CASSPSQGAGALADTQYF.